This T cell receptor (gamma chain) was sequenced during a study of gamma delta lymphoproliferative disorders and STAT genes. Study-wide results and caveats: Delta repertoires did not separate groups, but patient gamma repertoires clustered apart.

By share, this clone counts as medium-sized. The antigen is unknown. The CDR3 spans 9 residues. Germline V gives CDR1 EGSNGY, CDR2 YDSYNSKV. TCRdb redid clone calling on the multiplex PCR reads using CATT. Here the sample spans about 1,600 gamma-chain clones, 9% to 10% being singletons. Sequencing used genomic DNA taken from PBMCs of patients and controls. The clonotype comes from a human donor in good health. The sample was blood. No J gene call was made, and the V gene is TRGV2. In nucleotides, the CDR3 is TGTGCCACCTGGGACGGGCTCCTCTTT. Residues: CATWDGLLF.